The rows below give T cell receptor beta chains drawn from one sample of a study of response to subunit inactivated influenza vaccine. MiXCR, applied by TCRdb to the RT-PCR reads, yields one record per CDR3 protein. The table has approximately 230,000 distinct CDR3 sequences, 12% seen once. Here the sequenced sample was non-naive T cells sorted from PBMCs, taken 14 to 15 days before vaccination. The receptors shown here come from a man in his fifties or sixties who received an inactivated influenza vaccine. The CDR3 runs from the conserved cysteine through the conserved F or W.

v_call: TRBV5-6
j_call: TRBJ1-6
cdr3_aa: CASSPQVNLNSPLHF

v_call: TRBV27
j_call: TRBJ2-5
cdr3_aa: CASSLSGGPTQYF

v_call: TRBV7-3
j_call: TRBJ2-5
cdr3_aa: CASSMGVGETQYF

v_call: TRBV3-1
j_call: TRBJ2-7
cdr3_aa: CASSQGAGASYEQYF

v_call: TRBV12-3/TRBV12-4
j_call: TRBJ2-7
cdr3_aa: CASSSGGWEQYF

v_call: TRBV12-3/TRBV12-4
j_call: TRBJ1-1
cdr3_aa: CASSFGVATEAFF

v_call: TRBV13
j_call: TRBJ2-5
cdr3_aa: CASSLGTGQGKTQYF

v_call: TRBV28
j_call: TRBJ2-1
cdr3_aa: CASESAGGPGNEQFF

v_call: TRBV28
j_call: TRBJ1-1
cdr3_aa: CASSLPGTEAFF

v_call: TRBV12-3/TRBV12-4
j_call: TRBJ2-4
cdr3_aa: CASSSSFSGDQNIQYF

v_call: TRBV7-8
j_call: TRBJ2-7
cdr3_aa: CASSLEDGGHEQYF

v_call: TRBV4-1
j_call: TRBJ1-1
cdr3_aa: CASSHRRGELNTEAFF

v_call: TRBV9
j_call: TRBJ2-3
cdr3_aa: CASNVNRADTQYF

v_call: TRBV12-3/TRBV12-4
j_call: TRBJ1-1
cdr3_aa: CASSDPGATRGGTEAFF

v_call: TRBV2
j_call: TRBJ1-2
cdr3_aa: CASSAGIGRYGYTF

v_call: TRBV18
j_call: TRBJ1-1
cdr3_aa: CASSPTNDRGNTEAFF

v_call: TRBV5-6
j_call: TRBJ2-7
cdr3_aa: CASSLAPRSYEQYF

v_call: TRBV7-9
j_call: TRBJ2-7
cdr3_aa: CASSRLVGYEQYF

v_call: TRBV11-2
j_call: TRBJ1-4
cdr3_aa: CASSLRLPGANEKLFF

v_call: TRBV5-1
j_call: TRBJ2-5
cdr3_aa: CASSLSGLAGQETQYF

v_call: TRBV5-6
j_call: TRBJ2-2
cdr3_aa: CASSSDVRQLTGELFF

v_call: TRBV18
j_call: TRBJ2-7
cdr3_aa: CASSPPKGQGSHEQYF

v_call: TRBV11-2
j_call: TRBJ2-1
cdr3_aa: CASSLRERQGDEQFF

v_call: TRBV3-1
j_call: TRBJ2-3
cdr3_aa: CASSQDGAGTSGDTQYF